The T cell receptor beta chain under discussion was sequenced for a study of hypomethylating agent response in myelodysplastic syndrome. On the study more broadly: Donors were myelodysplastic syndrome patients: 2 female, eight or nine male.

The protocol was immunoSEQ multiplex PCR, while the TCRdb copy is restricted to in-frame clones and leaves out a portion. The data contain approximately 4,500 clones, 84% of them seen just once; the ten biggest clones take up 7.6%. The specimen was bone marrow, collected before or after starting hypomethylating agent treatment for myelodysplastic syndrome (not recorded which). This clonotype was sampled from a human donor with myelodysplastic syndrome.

As DNA, the CDR3 is TGTGCCAGCAGCCCAGAGATAGGAGGAAGGGATACGCAGTATTTT. This codes for CASSPEIGGRDTQYF. The rearrangement links TRBV9 to TRBJ2-3; possible D gene TRBD2, 5 bases. This CDR3 is built from 15 residues. Trimming took 4 bases from V and 6 from J, leaving 18 bases between them. Germline CDR1 and CDR2: SGDLS and YYNGEE.